One and the same sample provided the 4 T cell receptor beta chains below, sequenced in a study of molecular identifiers for immune sequencing clone quantification. TCRdb re-called the PCR reads through MiXCR, storing one row per CDR3 protein. Of some 320,000 distinct CDR3 sequences listed, about a fifth were seen once; the top ten hold about 0.79%. Material: naive CD8+ T cells from blood, with Jurkat cell RNA spiked in. Subset reported: FACS-sorted CD8+CD4-CCR7+CD45RA+ naive T cells. These receptors came from a human donor in good health. Some libraries in this study had Jurkat cell RNA spiked in.

This clonotype was seen repeatedly, ten times or more. The chain has TRBV7-2 and TRBJ2-2, with D perhaps TRBD2 (5 bases). The germline gives CDR1 SGHTA, CDR2 FQGNSA. The CDR3 extends over 12 amino acids. The V and J ends lost 5 bases and 5 bases respectively, with 6 bases between them. CDR3 coding DNA: TGTGCCAGCAGCAGCGGAACCGGGGAGCTGTTTTTT. This encodes CASSSGTGELFF. Full variable domain (missing parts from reference TRBV7-2 and TRBJ2-2): GAGVSQSPSNKVTEKGKDVELRCDPISGHTALYWYRQSLGQGLEFLIYFQGNSAPDKSGLPSDRFSAERTGGSVSTLTIQRTQQEDSAVYLCASSSGTGELFFGEGSRLTVL.

The sample holds many counts of this clonotype. The V call is TRBV7-6, the J call TRBJ1-1, with TRBD1 matching 10 bases. V gave up 5 bases and J gave up 7 bases; unmatched junction bases: 10. The CDR3 sequence is 15 residues long. From germline, CDR1 is SGHVS and CDR2 FNYEAQ. In nucleotides, the CDR3 is TGTGCCAGCAGCCCCGGACAGGGGGTGGGTGATGAAGCTTTCTTT. Translating it yields CASSPGQGVGDEAFF.

This clonotype was observed at least ten times. The chain combines TRBV7-6 with TRBJ2-7, with 11 bases aligning to TRBD1. V lost 4 bases, J lost 3 bases, and 5 bases stayed unmatched. Per germline, CDR1 SGHVS and CDR2 FNYEAQ. The CDR3 totals 15 residues. CDR3 in amino acids: CASSWGQGEVYEQYF. The CDR3 DNA is TGTGCCAGCAGCTGGGGACAGGGGGAAGTCTACGAGCAGTACTTC. Looking up the rest from reference TRBV7-6 and TRBJ2-7 gives the full variable domain: GAGVSQSPRYKVTKRGQDVALRCDPISGHVSLYWYRQALGQGPEFLTYFNYEAQQDKSGLPNDRFSAERPEGSISTLTIQRTEQRDSAMYRCASSWGQGEVYEQYFGPGTRLTVT.

This clonotype was counted ten times or more. The chain joins TRBV7-9 to TRBJ2-2, with TRBD1 matching over 9 bases. Germline assignment: CDR1 SEHNR and CDR2 FQNEAQ (reference sequence). CDR3 length: 17 residues. V gave up 5 bases and J gave up 4 bases; unmatched junction bases: 11. As DNA, the CDR3 is TGTGCCAGCAGCATACTTTGGACAGGGGAGAGCACCGGGGAGCTGTTTTTT. Protein: CASSILWTGESTGELFF. The variable domain in full, completed from reference TRBV7-9 and TRBJ2-2, reads DTGVSQNPRHKITKRGQNVTFRCDPISEHNRLYWYRQTLGQGPEFLTYFQNEAQLEKSRLLSDRFSAERPKGSFSTLEIQRTEQGDSAMYLCASSILWTGESTGELFFGEGSRLTVL.